This T cell receptor beta chain was sequenced for a study of neurological immune-mediated disorders. Study outcomes and limitations: The most TCR clonal expansion was seen in HTLV-1-associated myelopathy, and the least was seen in multiple sclerosis, which fell below healthy controls.

For this clonotype: What it binds is not known.

TCRdb independently ran MiXCR on the 5' RACE reads; one entry per CDR3 protein. The sample holds almost 30,000 distinct CDR3 sequences, around 10% seen once. Germline CDR1 is SNHLY and CDR2 is FYNNEI. The CDR3 is made up of 14 amino acids. V lost 7 bases, J lost 6 bases, and 16 bases lay in between. The TCR originated in a woman in her sixties in good health. This chain links TRBV2 with TRBJ1-5; the D is unclear. Sequencing input: PBMCs. CDR3 sequence reads: CASMRDGGLQPQHF. CDR3 DNA: TGTGCCAGCATGCGGGATGGCGGCCTTCAGCCCCAGCATTTT.